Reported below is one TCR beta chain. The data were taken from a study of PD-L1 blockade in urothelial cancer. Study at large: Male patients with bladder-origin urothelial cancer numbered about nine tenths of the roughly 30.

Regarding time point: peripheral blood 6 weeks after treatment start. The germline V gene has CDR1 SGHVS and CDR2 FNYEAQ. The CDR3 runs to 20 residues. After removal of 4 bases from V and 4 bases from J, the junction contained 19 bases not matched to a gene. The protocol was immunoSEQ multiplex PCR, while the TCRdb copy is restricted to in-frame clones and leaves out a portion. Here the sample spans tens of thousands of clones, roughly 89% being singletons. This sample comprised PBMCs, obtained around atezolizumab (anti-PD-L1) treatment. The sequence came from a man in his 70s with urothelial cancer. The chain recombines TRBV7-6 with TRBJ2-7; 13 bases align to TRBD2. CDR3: CASSSRGGRTSGRSSYEQYF. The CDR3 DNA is TGTGCCAGCAGCTCTAGGGGAGGTCGGACTAGCGGGAGAAGTTCTTACGAGCAGTACTTC. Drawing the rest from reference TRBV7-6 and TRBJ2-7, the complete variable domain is GAGVSQSPRYKVTKRGQDVALRCDPISGHVSLYWYRQALGQGPEFLTYFNYEAQQDKSGLPNDRFSAERPEGSISTLTIQRTEQRDSAMYRCASSSRGGRTSGRSSYEQYFGPGTRLTVT.